This T cell receptor (beta chain) was profiled in a study of T cell repertoires in cytomegalovirus infection. Turning to the study itself: CMV epitopes used comprised recently identified HLA-C-restricted ones and well-studied HLA-B-restricted ones.

Germline-derived CDR1 and CDR2 are WNHNN and SYGVQD (reference sequence). The trim removed 3 bases at V and 3 bases at J, leaving 3 bases unmatched. This CDR3 is 15 amino acids long. Notes on this clonotype: Its antigen is still unknown.

Study findings and constraints: Across the ex vivo response, the dominant clonotypes were HLA-C-restricted CMV-specific TCR beta clonotypes.

From the reads, TCRdb called clonotypes with MiXCR, one entry per CDR3 protein. Of about 890,000 distinct CDR3 sequences listed, 30% to 40% are singletons. This chain links TRBV10-1 with TRBJ1-1, with 11 bases identical to TRBD1. The TCR sequence derives from a human donor in good health (CMV status not recorded). Some clones in this sample may be carry-over from other donors' samples. This sample comprised cultured CD8+ T cells from PBMCs, obtained from culture after CMV antigen stimulation. CDR3 sequence: CASSEGTGGDTEAFF. The DNA for the CDR3 is TGCGCCAGCAGTGAAGGGACAGGGGGGGACACTGAAGCTTTCTTT.